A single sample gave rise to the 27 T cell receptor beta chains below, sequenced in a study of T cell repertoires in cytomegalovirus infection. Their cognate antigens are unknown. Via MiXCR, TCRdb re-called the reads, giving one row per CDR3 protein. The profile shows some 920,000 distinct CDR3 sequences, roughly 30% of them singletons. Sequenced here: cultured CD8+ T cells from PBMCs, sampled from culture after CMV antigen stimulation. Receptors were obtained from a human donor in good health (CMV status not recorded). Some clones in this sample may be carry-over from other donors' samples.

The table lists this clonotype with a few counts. As DNA, the CDR3 is TGTGCCAGCAGCTTGGAGCCAGGGGGAACAGATACGCAGTATTTT. This encodes CASSLEPGGTDTQYF. The chain uses TRBV5-6 and TRBJ2-3, with 7 bases aligning to TRBD1. This CDR3 contains 15 residues. Germline CDR1 reads SGHDT; CDR2 reads YYEEEE. V lost 0 bases, J lost 3 bases, and 4 bases stayed unmatched.

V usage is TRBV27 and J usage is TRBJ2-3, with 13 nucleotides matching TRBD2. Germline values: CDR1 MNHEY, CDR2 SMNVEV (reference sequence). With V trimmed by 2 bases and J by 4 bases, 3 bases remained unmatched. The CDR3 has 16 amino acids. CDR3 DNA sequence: TGTGCCAGCAGTTTAACTAGCGGGGGGGCCCCAGATACGCAGTATTTT. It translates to CASSLTSGGAPDTQYF.

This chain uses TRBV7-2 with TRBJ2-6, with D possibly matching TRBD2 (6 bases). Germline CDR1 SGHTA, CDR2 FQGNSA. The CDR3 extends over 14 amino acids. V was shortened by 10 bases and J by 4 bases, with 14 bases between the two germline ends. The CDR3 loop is CAIVLREGANVLTF. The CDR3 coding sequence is TGTGCCATCGTACTACGGGAGGGGGCCAACGTCCTGACTTTC.

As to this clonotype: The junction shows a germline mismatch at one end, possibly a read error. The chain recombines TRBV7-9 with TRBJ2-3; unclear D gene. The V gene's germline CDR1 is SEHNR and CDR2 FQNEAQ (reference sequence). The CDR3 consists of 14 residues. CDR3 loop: CANSRLGSTDTQYF. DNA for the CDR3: TGTGCCAACAGCAGGTTGGGGAGCACAGATACGCAGTATTTT.

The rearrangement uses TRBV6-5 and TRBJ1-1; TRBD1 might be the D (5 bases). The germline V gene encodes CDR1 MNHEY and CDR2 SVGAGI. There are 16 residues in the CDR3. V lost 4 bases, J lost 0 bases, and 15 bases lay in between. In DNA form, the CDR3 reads TGTGCCAGCAGTTTATCCGGGACTACACTGAACACTGAAGCTTTCTTT. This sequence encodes CASSLSGTTLNTEAFF.

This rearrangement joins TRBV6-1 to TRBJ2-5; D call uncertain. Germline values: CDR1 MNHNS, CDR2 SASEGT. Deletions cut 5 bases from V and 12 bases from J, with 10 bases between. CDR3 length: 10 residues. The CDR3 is CASSWARKYF. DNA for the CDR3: TGTGCCAGCAGTTGGGCCCGCAAGTACTTC.

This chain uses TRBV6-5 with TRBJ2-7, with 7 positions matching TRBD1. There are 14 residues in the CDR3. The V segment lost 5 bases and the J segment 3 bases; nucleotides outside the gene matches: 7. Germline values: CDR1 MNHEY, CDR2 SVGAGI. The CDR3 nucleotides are TGTGCCAGCAGTCTTGGACAGGCCTACTACGAGCAGTACTTC. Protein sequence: CASSLGQAYYEQYF.

DNA of the CDR3: TGTGCCAGTAGTATTAACGGGCCGCAGGGGGACAATGGCTACACCTTC. Translation: CASSINGPQGDNGYTF. This chain joins TRBV19 and TRBJ1-2; 7 nucleotides align to TRBD1. In germline, CDR1 is LNHDA, CDR2 SQIVND (reference sequence). The CDR3 runs to 16 residues. V shed 3 bases and J 6 bases; nucleotides not matched to a gene: 13.

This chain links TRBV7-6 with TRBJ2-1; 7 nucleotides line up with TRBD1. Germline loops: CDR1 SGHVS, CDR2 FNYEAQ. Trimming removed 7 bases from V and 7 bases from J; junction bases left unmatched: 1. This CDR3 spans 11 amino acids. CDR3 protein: CASKQGNEQFF. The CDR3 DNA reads TGTGCCAGCAAACAGGGGAATGAGCAGTTCTTC.

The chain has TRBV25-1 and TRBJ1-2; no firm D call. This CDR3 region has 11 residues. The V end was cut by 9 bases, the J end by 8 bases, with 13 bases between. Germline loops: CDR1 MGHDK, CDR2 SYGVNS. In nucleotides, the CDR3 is TGTGCCAGTCTCGCTGGAACGGGCTACACCTTC. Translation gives CASLAGTGYTF.

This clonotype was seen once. The CDR3 here is CASSQDWAEQYF. The CDR3 DNA follows: TGTGCCAGCAGCCAAGATTGGGCCGAGCAGTACTTC. The genes are TRBV3-1 and TRBJ2-7, with D uncertain. The germline gives CDR1 LGHDT, CDR2 YNNKEL (reference sequence). CDR3 size: 12 residues. The germline V and J ends were trimmed by 0 bases and 6 bases, with 6 bases remaining between them.

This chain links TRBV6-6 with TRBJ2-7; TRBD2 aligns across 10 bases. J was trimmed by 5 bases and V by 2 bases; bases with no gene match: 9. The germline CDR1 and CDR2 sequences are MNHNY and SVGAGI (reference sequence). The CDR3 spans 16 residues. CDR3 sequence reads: CASSYRAGTSADEQYV. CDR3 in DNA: TGTGCCAGCAGTTACAGGGCCGGGACTAGCGCGGACGAGCAGTACGTC.

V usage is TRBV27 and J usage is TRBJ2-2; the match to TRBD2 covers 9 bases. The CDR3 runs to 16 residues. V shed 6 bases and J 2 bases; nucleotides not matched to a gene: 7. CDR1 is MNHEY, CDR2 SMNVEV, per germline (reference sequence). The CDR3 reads CASSFGLALNTGELFF. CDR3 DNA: TGTGCCAGCAGCTTTGGACTAGCGCTCAACACCGGGGAGCTGTTTTTT.

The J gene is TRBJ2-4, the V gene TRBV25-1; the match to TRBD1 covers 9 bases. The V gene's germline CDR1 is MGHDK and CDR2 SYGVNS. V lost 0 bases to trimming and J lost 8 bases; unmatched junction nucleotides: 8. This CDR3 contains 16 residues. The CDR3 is CASSEYGTGGGYIQYF. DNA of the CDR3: TGTGCCAGCAGTGAATACGGTACAGGGGGCGGGTACATTCAGTACTTC.

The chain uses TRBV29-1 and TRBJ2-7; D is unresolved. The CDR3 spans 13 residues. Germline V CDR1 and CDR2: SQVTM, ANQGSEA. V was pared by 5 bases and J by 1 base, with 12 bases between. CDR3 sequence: CSVRSNWSYEQYF. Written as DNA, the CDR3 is TGCAGCGTTCGGTCTAATTGGTCCTACGAGCAGTACTTC.

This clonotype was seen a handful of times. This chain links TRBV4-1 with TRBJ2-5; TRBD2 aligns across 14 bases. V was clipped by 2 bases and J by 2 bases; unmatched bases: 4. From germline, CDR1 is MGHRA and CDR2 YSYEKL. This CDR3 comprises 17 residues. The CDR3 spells CASSQRWTSGGQETQYF. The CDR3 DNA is TGCGCCAGCAGCCAAAGGTGGACTAGCGGGGGGCAAGAGACCCAGTACTTC.

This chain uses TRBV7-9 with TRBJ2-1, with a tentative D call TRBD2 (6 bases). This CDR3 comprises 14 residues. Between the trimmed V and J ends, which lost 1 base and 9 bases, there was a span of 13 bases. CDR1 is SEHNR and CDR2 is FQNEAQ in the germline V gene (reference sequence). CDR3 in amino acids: CASSLVDPGGEQFF. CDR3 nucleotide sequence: TGTGCCAGCAGCTTAGTGGACCCCGGGGGTGAGCAGTTCTTC.

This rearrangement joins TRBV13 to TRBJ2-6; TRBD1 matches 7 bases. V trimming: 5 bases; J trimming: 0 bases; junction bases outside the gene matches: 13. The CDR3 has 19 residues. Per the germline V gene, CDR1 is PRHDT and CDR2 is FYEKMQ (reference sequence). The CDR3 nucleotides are TGTGCCAGCAGCGCAACTGGACAGGAACCCCCCTCTGGGGCCAACGTCCTGACTTTC. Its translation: CASSATGQEPPSGANVLTF.

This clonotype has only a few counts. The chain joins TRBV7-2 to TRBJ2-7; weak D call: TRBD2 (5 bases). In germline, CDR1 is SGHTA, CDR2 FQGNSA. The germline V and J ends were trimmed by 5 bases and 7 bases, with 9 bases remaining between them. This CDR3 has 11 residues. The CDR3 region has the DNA TGTGCCAGCAGCCTCTCGGGGGAGCAGTACGTC. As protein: CASSLSGEQYV.

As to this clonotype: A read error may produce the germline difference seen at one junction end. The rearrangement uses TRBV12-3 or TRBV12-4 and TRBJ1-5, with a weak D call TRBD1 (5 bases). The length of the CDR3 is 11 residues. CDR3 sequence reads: CASSFRDGLNF. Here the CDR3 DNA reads TGTGCCAGCAGTTTCCGGGACGGCCTGAATTTT.

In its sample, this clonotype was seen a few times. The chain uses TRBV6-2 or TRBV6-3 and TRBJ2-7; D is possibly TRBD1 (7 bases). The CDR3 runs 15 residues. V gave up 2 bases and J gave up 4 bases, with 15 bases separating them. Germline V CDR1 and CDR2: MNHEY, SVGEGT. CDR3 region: CASSYRGGAGYEQYV. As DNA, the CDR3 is TGTGCCAGCAGTTACCGAGGGGGCGCGGGATACGAGCAGTACGTC.

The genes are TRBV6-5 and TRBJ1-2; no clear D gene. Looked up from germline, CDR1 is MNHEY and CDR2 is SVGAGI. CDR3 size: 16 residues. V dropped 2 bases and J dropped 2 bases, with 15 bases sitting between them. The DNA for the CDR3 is TGTGCCAGCAGTTACAGAAACGGCGCACTCAACTATGGCTACACCTTC. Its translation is CASSYRNGALNYGYTF.

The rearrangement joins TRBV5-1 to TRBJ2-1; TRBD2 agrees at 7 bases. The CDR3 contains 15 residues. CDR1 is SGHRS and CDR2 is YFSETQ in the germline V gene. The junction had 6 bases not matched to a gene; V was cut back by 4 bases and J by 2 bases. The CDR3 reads CASSPLAVPYNEQFF. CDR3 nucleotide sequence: TGCGCCAGCAGCCCTCTAGCGGTACCCTACAATGAGCAGTTCTTC. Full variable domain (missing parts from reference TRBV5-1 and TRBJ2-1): KAGVTQTPRYLIKTRGQQVTLSCSPISGHRSVSWYQQTPGQGLQFLFEYFSETQRNKGNFPGRFSGRQFSNSRSEMNVSTLELGDSALYLCASSPLAVPYNEQFFGPGTRLTVL.

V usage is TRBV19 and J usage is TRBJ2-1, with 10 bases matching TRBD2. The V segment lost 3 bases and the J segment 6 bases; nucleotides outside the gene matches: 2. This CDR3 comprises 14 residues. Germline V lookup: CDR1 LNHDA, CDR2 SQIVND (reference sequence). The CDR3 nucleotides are TGTGCCAGTAGTATGATAGCGGGGGGCAATGAGCAGTTCTTC. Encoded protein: CASSMIAGGNEQFF.

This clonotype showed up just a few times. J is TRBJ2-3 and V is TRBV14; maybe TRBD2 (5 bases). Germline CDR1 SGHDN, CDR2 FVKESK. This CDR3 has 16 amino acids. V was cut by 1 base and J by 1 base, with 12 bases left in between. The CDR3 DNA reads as TGTGCCAGCAGCCAAGCGCCGACGCGGGGCACAGATACGCAGTATTTT. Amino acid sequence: CASSQAPTRGTDTQYF.

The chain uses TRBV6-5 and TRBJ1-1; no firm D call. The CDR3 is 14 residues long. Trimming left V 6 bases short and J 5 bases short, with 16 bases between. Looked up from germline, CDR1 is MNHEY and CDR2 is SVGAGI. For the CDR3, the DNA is TGTGCCAGCAGATACCTTCAGAGGATAACTGAAGCTTTCTTT. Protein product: CASRYLQRITEAFF.

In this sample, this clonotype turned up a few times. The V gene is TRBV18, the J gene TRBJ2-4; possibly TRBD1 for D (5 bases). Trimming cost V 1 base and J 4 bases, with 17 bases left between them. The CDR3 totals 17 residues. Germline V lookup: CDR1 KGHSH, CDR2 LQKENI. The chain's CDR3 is CASSPRYEGALKNIQYF. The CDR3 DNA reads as TGTGCCAGCTCACCACGTTATGAAGGGGCCCTGAAAAACATTCAGTACTTC.